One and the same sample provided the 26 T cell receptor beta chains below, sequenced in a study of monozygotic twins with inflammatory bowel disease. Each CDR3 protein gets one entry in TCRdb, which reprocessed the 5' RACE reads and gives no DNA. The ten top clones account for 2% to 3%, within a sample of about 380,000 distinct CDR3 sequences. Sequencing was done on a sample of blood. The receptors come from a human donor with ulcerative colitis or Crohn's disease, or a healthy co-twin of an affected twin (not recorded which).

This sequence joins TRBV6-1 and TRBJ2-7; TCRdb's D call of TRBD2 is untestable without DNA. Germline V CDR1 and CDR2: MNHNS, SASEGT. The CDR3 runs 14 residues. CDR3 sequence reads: CASSEAEGSYEQYF.

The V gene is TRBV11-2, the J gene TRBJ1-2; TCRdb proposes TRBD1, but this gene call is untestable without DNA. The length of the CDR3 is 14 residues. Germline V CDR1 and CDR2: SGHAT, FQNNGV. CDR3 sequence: CASSRSQGSYGYTF.

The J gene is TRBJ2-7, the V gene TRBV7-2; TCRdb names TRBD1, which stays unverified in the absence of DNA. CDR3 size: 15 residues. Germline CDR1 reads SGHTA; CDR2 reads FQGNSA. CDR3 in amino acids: CASSSPGRSSYEQYF.

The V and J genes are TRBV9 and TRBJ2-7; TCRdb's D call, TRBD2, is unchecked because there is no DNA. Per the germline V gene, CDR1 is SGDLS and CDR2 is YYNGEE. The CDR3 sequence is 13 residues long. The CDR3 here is CASSVPGAVEQYF. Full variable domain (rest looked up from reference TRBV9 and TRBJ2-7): DSGVTQTPKHLITATGQRVTLRCSPRSGDLSVYWYQQSLDQGLQFLIQYYNGEERAKGNILERFSAQQFPDLHSELNLSSLELGDSALYFCASSVPGAVEQYFGPGTRLTVT.

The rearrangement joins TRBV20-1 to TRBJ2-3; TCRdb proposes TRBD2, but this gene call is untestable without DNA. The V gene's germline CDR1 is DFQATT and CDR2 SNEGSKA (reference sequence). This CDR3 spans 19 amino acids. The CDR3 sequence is CSARALPASGVTSTDTQYF.

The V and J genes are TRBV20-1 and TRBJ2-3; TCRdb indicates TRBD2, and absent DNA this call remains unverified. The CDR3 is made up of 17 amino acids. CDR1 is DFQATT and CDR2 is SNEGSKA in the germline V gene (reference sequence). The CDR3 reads CSARQHSGGPTRDTQYF.

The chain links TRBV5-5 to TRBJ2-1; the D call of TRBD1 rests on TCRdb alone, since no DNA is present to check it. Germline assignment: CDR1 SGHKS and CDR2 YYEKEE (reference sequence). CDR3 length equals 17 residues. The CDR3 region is CASSSFYGTGGYNEQFF.

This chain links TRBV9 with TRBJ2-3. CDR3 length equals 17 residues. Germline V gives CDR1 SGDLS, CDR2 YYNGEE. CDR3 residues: CASSVATTSGVTDTQYF.

Here the CDR3 reads CASSVQTGTEAFF. This sequence joins TRBV9 and TRBJ1-1; TCRdb picks TRBD1, but there is no DNA to check that call. The CDR3 has 13 residues. The germline V gene has CDR1 SGDLS and CDR2 YYNGEE.

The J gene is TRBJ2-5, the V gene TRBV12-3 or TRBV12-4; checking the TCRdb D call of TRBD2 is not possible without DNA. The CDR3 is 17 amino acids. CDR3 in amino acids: CASSLRESGGRQETQYF.

The CDR3 is CASSLGQGQGAEQFF. The chain has TRBV11-2 and TRBJ2-1; the D call from TCRdb, TRBD1, cannot be confirmed without DNA. Per germline, CDR1 SGHAT and CDR2 FQNNGV. There are 15 residues in the CDR3. Combining the CDR3 with reference TRBV11-2 and TRBJ2-1 gives the whole variable domain EAGVAQSPRYKIIEKRQSVAFWCNPISGHATLYWYQQILGQGPKLLIQFQNNGVVDDSQLPKDRFSAERLKGVDSTLKIQPAKLEDSAVYLCASSLGQGQGAEQFFGPGTRLTVL.

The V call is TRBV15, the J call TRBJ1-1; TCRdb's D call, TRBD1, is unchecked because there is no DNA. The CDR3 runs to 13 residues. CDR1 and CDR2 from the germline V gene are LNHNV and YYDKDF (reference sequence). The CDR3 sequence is CATSLDSYTEAFF.

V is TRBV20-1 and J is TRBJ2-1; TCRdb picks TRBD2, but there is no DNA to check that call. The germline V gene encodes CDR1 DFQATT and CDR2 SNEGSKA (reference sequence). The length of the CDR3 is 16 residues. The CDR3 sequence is CSARDVQAGTYNEQFF.

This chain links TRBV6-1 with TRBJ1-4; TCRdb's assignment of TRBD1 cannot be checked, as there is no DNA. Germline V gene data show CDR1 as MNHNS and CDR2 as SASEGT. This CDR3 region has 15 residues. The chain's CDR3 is CASSDQDRGREKLFF.

The CDR3 reads CSARDEQGARGETQYF. This chain uses TRBV20-1 with TRBJ2-5; TCRdb proposes TRBD1, but this gene call is untestable without DNA. The CDR3 length is 16 residues. Looked up from germline, CDR1 is DFQATT and CDR2 is SNEGSKA (reference sequence).

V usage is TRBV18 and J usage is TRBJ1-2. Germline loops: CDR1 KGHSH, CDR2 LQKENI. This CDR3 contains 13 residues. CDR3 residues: CASSPLRNYGYTF.

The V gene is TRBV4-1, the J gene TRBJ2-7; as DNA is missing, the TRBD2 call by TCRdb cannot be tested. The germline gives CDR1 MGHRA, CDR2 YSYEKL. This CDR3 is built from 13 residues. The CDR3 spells CASSPPASAEQYF.

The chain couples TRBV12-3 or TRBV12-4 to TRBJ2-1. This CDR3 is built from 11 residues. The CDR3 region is CASSLHAEQFF.

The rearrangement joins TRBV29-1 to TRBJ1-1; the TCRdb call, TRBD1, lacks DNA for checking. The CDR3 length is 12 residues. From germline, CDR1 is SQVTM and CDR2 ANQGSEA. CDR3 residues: CSTGTGNTEAFF.

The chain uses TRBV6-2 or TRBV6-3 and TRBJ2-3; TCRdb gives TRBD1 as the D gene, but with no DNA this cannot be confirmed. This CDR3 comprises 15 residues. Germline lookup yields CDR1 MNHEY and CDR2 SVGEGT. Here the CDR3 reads CASRVQGAVADTQYF.

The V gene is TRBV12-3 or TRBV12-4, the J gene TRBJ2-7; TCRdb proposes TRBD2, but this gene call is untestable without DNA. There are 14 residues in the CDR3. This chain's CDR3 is CASSWLAGENEQYF.

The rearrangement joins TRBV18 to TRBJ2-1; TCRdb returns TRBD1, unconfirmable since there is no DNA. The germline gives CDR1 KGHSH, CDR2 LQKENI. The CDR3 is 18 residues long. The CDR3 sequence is CASSHRDRAGWPYNEQFF. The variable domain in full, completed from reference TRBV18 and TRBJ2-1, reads NAGVMQNPRHLVRRRGQEARLRCSPMKGHSHVYWYRQLPEEGLKFMVYLQKENIIDESGMPKERFSAEFPKEGPSILRIQQVVRGDSAAYFCASSHRDRAGWPYNEQFFGPGTRLTVL.

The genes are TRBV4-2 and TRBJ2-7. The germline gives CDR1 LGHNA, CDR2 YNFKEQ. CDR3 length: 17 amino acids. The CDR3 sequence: CASSQDFSGVNPYEQYF.

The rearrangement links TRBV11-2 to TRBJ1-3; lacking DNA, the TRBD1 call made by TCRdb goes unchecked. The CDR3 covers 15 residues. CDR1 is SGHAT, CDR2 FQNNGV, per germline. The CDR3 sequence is CASSRQGAAGNTIYF. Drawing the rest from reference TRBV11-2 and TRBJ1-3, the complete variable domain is EAGVAQSPRYKIIEKRQSVAFWCNPISGHATLYWYQQILGQGPKLLIQFQNNGVVDDSQLPKDRFSAERLKGVDSTLKIQPAKLEDSAVYLCASSRQGAAGNTIYFGEGSWLTVV.

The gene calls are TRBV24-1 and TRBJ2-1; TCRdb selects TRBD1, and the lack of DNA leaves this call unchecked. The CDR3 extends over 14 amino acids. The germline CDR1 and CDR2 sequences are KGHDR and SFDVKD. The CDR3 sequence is CATSDPNHRDEQFF.

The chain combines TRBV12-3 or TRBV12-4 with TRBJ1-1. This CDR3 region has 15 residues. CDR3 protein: CASTSLGQVATEAFF.